This T cell receptor beta chain is drawn from a study of PD-1 blockade in classical Hodgkin lymphoma. Details on this clone: The antigen is not known.

Findings of the study overall: With respect to the repertoire differences, their causes, possibly disease activity or prior therapy, remain undefined.

With 0 bases removed from V and 4 bases from J, the gap between germline ends came to 7 bases. CDR1 and CDR2 from the germline V gene are SGHRS and YFSETQ. The CDR3 has 14 residues. Data came from immunoSEQ multiplex PCR; TCRdb stores just in-frame clones and leaves some out. The sample shows roughly 70,000 clones, 71% of them seen only once. Each patient experienced a relapse that followed autologous stem cell transplantation, and brentuximab vedotin exposure varied. Progressive disease, partial response or complete response was each patient's best response. Sequenced material: peripheral blood mononuclear cells (PBMCs), taken before the second cycle of nivolumab. The chain couples TRBV5-1 to TRBJ1-4; D remains unclear. The source is a human donor with classical Hodgkin lymphoma. The CDR3 reads CASSLDSDNEKLFF. Written as DNA, the CDR3 is TGCGCCAGCAGCTTGGATTCGGATAATGAAAAACTGTTTTTT.